Below, one T cell receptor (beta chain) is given with its context. Profiled with immunoSEQ multiplex PCR; TCRdb holds only in-frame clones, not every one. This table holds hundreds of thousands of clones, 85% to 95% found once. These data originate in a study of shared clonotypes between healthy human individuals. Naive CD8 populations comprised CD45RO-negative cells positively selected for CCR7, excluding terminally differentiated effector memory CD45RA+ cells. Trimming cost V 2 bases and J 1 base; bases outside gene matches: 3. This CDR3 has 15 residues. Germline V lookup: CDR1 GTSNPN, CDR2 SVGIG (reference sequence).

The chain links TRBV30 to TRBJ2-3; 10 bases are a match to TRBD1. The TCR originated in a young man in good health. Sequencing was carried out using naive CD8+ T cells sorted from blood. In DNA form, the CDR3 reads TGTGCCTGGAGTCTAGACAGGGGGCGCACAGATACGCAGTATTTT. Translating gives CAWSLDRGRTDTQYF.